Listed here are 20 T cell receptor beta chains from one sample, sequenced in a study of T cells after yellow fever vaccination. MiXCR, applied by TCRdb to the 5' RACE reads, yields one record per CDR3 protein. The repertoire holds under 600,000 distinct CDR3 sequences, roughly 12% seen once, with around 15% in the top ten. The sequences come from PBMCs, collected on the day of the yellow fever booster vaccination. Every receptor here comes from a man aged 25-40 years who received the YFV17D yellow fever vaccine.

V gene TRBV29-1 combines with J gene TRBJ2-5; 8 bases are a match to TRBD2. V lost 7 bases to trimming and J lost 2 bases; unmatched junction nucleotides: 9. Germline assignment: CDR1 SQVTM and CDR2 ANQGSEA. This CDR3 has 14 amino acids. The chain's CDR3 is CSADGGEGQETQYF. CDR3 DNA: TGCAGCGCCGACGGGGGGGAGGGGCAAGAGACCCAGTACTTC.

This clonotype occurred a few times. CDR3 nucleotides: TGCAGTGCTAGAGACCGTCCCGTGGCCAAAAACATTCAGTACTTC. It specifies CSARDRPVAKNIQYF. J is TRBJ2-4 and V is TRBV20-1; D unclear. The V end was cut by 0 bases, the J end by 1 base, with 10 bases between. The length of the CDR3 is 15 residues. Germline values: CDR1 DFQATT, CDR2 SNEGSKA (reference sequence).

Only a few counts were recorded for this clonotype. In nucleotides, the CDR3 is TGTGCCATCAGTGAGCAGGGATTTGCCTATGGCTACACCTTC. Translating it yields CAISEQGFAYGYTF. This sequence joins TRBV10-3 and TRBJ1-2; perhaps TRBD1 as D (5 bases). Trimming removed 2 bases at V and 4 bases at J, with 11 bases between. This CDR3 comprises 14 residues. Germline V lookup: CDR1 ENHRY, CDR2 SYGVKD.

The CDR3 DNA reads as TGTGCCAGCAGCTTAGAGGGCACAGGGATGGACATTCAGTACTTC. As protein: CASSLEGTGMDIQYF. The chain carries TRBV7-8 and TRBJ2-4; D is possibly TRBD1 (6 bases). Trimming left V 1 base short and J 8 bases short, with 15 bases between. In germline, CDR1 is SGHVS, CDR2 FQNEAQ. The CDR3 is 15 residues long.

This chain uses TRBV25-1 with TRBJ1-2, with D hard to call. Germline V gene lookup returns CDR1 MGHDK and CDR2 SYGVNS. The CDR3 covers 15 residues. Trimming took 1 base from V and 6 from J, leaving 15 bases between them. The CDR3 here is CASSEFYASSDGYTF. The CDR3 DNA reads as TGTGCCAGCAGTGAATTTTACGCTTCGAGTGATGGCTACACCTTC.

This clonotype was seen only a few times. V gene TRBV7-2 combines with J gene TRBJ2-7, with 12 bases identical to TRBD2. The CDR3 totals 14 residues. CDR1 is SGHTA, CDR2 FQGNSA, per germline. Trimming took 7 bases from V and 4 from J; bases not matched to a gene: 5. The CDR3 reads CASTSTSGRYEQYF. The CDR3 bases are TGTGCCAGCACCTCAACTAGCGGGAGGTACGAGCAGTACTTC.

Ten or more counts support this clonotype. The chain employs TRBV14 and TRBJ2-3, with 7 bases aligning to TRBD2. This CDR3 is 15 amino acids long. Trimming took 3 bases from V and 6 from J; bases not matched to a gene: 9. Germline-derived CDR1 and CDR2 are SGHDN and FVKESK. CDR3 in amino acids: CASSHPSGGGDTQYF. The CDR3 nucleotides are TGTGCCAGCAGCCATCCCTCGGGAGGTGGTGATACGCAGTATTTT.

The chain uses TRBV15 and TRBJ1-2, with a weak D call TRBD1 (5 bases). There are 13 residues in the CDR3. Germline loops: CDR1 LNHNV, CDR2 YYDKDF (reference sequence). With 1 base removed from V and 4 bases from J, the gap between germline ends came to 7 bases. CDR3 region: CATSRGGGYGYTF. The CDR3 nucleotides are TGTGCCACCAGCAGAGGCGGGGGCTATGGCTACACCTTC.

V and J are TRBV19 and TRBJ2-2, with 8 bases fitting TRBD1. The CDR3 contains 16 residues. Germline V gene lookup returns CDR1 LNHDA and CDR2 SQIVND (reference sequence). Losses at the gene ends were 4 bases for V and 4 bases for J; bases not matched to a gene: 8. The CDR3: CASSRETGASTGELFF. The CDR3, as DNA: TGTGCCAGTAGTAGGGAGACAGGGGCGAGCACCGGGGAGCTGTTTTTT.

V is TRBV11-3 and J is TRBJ2-1; 8 bases map to TRBD2. The J segment lost 8 bases and the V segment lost 3 bases, leaving 6 bases of the junction unmatched. Germline CDR1 SGHNT, CDR2 YENEEA. The length of the CDR3 is 14 residues. CDR3 protein: CASSFGGLDHEQFF. In DNA form, the CDR3 reads TGTGCCAGCAGCTTCGGGGGACTAGACCATGAGCAGTTCTTC.

This clonotype was detected only a few times. The J gene is TRBJ2-1, the V gene TRBV18; 9 bases match TRBD2. CDR1 KGHSH and CDR2 LQKENI come from the germline V gene. Losses at the gene ends were 2 bases for V and 4 bases for J; bases not matched to a gene: 3. This CDR3 contains 15 residues. In DNA, the CDR3 is TGTGCCAGCTCACCAGCGGGAGGGATGTACAATGAGCAGTTCTTC. Protein sequence: CASSPAGGMYNEQFF.

This clonotype was found a few times. At one end the junction does not follow the germline gene, possibly because of a read error. The chain couples TRBV12-3 or TRBV12-4 to TRBJ2-7, with 12 bases aligning to TRBD2. The CDR3 spans 14 residues. CDR3 in amino acids: CASSLAGGPGEQYF. In DNA form, the CDR3 reads TGTGCCAGCAGTCTAGCGGGAGGGCCGGGGGAGCAGTACTTC.

This clonotype was detected only a few times. V is TRBV28 and J is TRBJ2-1; TRBD1 aligns across 7 bases. V dropped 6 bases and J dropped 10; count of bases not matched to a gene: 9. The CDR3 is 13 residues long. CDR1 and CDR2 (germline): MDHEN, SYDVKM. CDR3 sequence reads: CASRHQGVGEQFF. The CDR3 bases are TGTGCCAGCAGACACCAGGGGGTCGGGGAGCAGTTCTTC.

The V call is TRBV28, the J call TRBJ1-2, with D uncertain. Per the germline V gene, CDR1 is MDHEN and CDR2 is SYDVKM. The V end was cut by 3 bases, the J end by 5 bases, with 7 bases between. The CDR3 is made up of 12 amino acids. The CDR3 nucleotides read TGTGCCAGCAGTTTTTATGGGTATGGCTACACCTTC. Protein sequence: CASSFYGYGYTF.

This clonotype was observed many times. The chain is built from TRBV6-6 and TRBJ2-3; no reliable D call. The CDR3 spans 12 residues. Germline V gene lookup returns CDR1 MNHNY and CDR2 SVGAGI (reference sequence). Trimming took off 7 bases at V and 0 bases at J, with 5 bases between the two ends. The CDR3 reads CASTGSTDTQYF. The CDR3 DNA is TGTGCCAGCACCGGGAGCACAGATACGCAGTATTTT.

On this clonotype itself: Since no conserved phenylalanine or tryptophan closes the CDR3, a read error is the likely cause. No DNA is shown, since the ends of the CDR3 on it are uncertain; the CDR3 is the one TCRdb lists. CDR3 sequence: CASSATNFP. V gene TRBV7-9 combines with J gene TRBJ2-1; the table gives TRBD2 as D, unverified against the DNA. In germline, CDR1 is SEHNR, CDR2 FQNEAQ (reference sequence). The CDR3 spans 9 amino acids, including both terminal residues.

The V and J genes are TRBV29-1 and TRBJ2-3, with no clear D. CDR1 SQVTM and CDR2 ANQGSEA come from the germline V gene. V was shortened by 6 bases and J by 5 bases, with 15 bases between the two germline ends. The CDR3 runs to 13 residues. The CDR3 is CSVSNRVEDTQYF. CDR3 DNA: TGCAGCGTGTCAAATAGGGTCGAAGATACGCAGTATTTT.

The genes are TRBV6-2 or TRBV6-3 and TRBJ2-6; 10 nucleotides align to TRBD1. The CDR3 consists of 16 residues. Germline trimming cut 7 bases from V and 1 base from J; bases unmatched to any gene: 4. In germline, CDR1 is MNHEY, CDR2 SVGEGT. The CDR3 reads CASTRDRGSGANVLTF. The CDR3 nucleotides read TGTGCCAGCACACGGGACAGGGGTTCTGGGGCCAACGTCCTGACTTTC.

This clonotype has a count of ten or more. The chain has TRBV11-1 and TRBJ2-7, with 13 bases matching TRBD2. The V gene's germline CDR1 is SGHAT and CDR2 FQDESV (reference sequence). The CDR3 covers 21 residues. The J segment lost 3 bases and the V segment lost 1 base, leaving 18 bases of the junction unmatched. CDR3 sequence reads: CASSLVRLSATGLAGVYEQYF. CDR3 coding DNA: TGTGCCAGCAGCTTAGTTCGTCTGTCTGCCACAGGACTAGCGGGAGTCTACGAGCAGTACTTC.

This sequence joins TRBV12-3 or TRBV12-4 and TRBJ1-4; the D is unclear. This CDR3 contains 13 residues. V dropped 2 bases and J dropped 8 bases, with 9 bases sitting between them. As DNA, the CDR3 is TGTGCCAGCAGTTTACCGGGTGTAGAAAAACTGTTTTTT. Translated, it gives CASSLPGVEKLFF.